This passage covers 23 T cell receptor beta chains from one sample sequenced in a study of blood T cell repertoires in COVID-19. TCRdb's copy holds only in-frame clones and misses some; the assay was immunoSEQ multiplex PCR. The profile shows about 200,000 clones, approximately 78% of them singletons. Sequencing was performed on peripheral blood. These receptors all come from a woman aged 80 or older with COVID-19, enrolled during active disease.

This clone was picked up one time. The chain carries TRBV12-3 or TRBV12-4 and TRBJ2-5, with D unresolved. V dropped 3 bases and J dropped 2 bases, with 7 bases sitting between them. The CDR3 length is 13 residues. The CDR3: CASSLRPQETQYF. DNA for the CDR3: TGTGCCAGCAGTTTGAGGCCTCAAGAGACCCAGTACTTC.

The chain links TRBV7-9 to TRBJ1-2; D perhaps matches TRBD1 (5 bases). The CDR3 spans 13 residues. Trimming removed 1 base at V and 7 bases at J, with 10 bases between. The V gene's germline CDR1 is SEHNR and CDR2 FQNEAQ (reference sequence). The CDR3: CASSLGQGGGYTF. The CDR3 DNA sequence: TGTGCCAGCAGCTTAGGTCAGGGCGGTGGCTACACCTTC.

Regarding this clone: Different DNA sequences within this sample yield the same CDR3. The chain has TRBV28 and TRBJ2-7, with D possibly TRBD2 on 6 matching bases. The V gene's germline CDR1 is MDHEN and CDR2 SYDVKM. Trimming took 3 bases from V and 2 from J, leaving 8 bases between them. The CDR3 length is 13 residues. CDR3 protein: CASSLSGAYEQYF. CDR3 bases: TGTGCCAGCAGTTTGTCGGGGGCCTACGAGCAGTACTTC.

This chain uses TRBV5-4 with TRBJ1-1; D is uncertain. V lost 5 bases to trimming and J lost 0 bases, with 14 bases between them. Germline V gene lookup returns CDR1 SGHNT and CDR2 YYREEE (reference sequence). This CDR3 comprises 15 residues. The DNA for the CDR3 is TGTGCCAGCAGTAGTCGGCAGGCCTTGAACACTGAAGCTTTCTTT. Amino acid sequence: CASSSRQALNTEAFF.

The genes are TRBV11-2 and TRBJ1-2; unclear D gene. This CDR3 comprises 17 residues. Germline-derived CDR1 and CDR2 are SGHAT and FQNNGV. V lost 4 bases to trimming and J lost 8 bases, with 26 bases between them. CDR3 coding DNA: TGTGCCAGCAGCTCGAGGGTGGTCCCAGCAACAACCCACGGCTACACCTTC. Encoded protein: CASSSRVVPATTHGYTF.

The V gene is TRBV5-1, the J gene TRBJ2-1; 7 positions match TRBD2. Germline V gene sequence: CDR1 SGHRS, CDR2 YFSETQ. V lost 0 bases and J lost 4; bases outside the gene matches: 4. This CDR3 is 15 amino acids long. The CDR3 sequence: CASSLASSGYNEQFF. The CDR3 region has the DNA TGCGCCAGCAGCTTGGCGTCTAGCGGATACAATGAGCAGTTCTTC.

The genes are TRBV4-3 and TRBJ2-1; 10 nucleotides align to TRBD2. V lost 5 bases, J lost 1 base, and 17 bases stayed unmatched. The CDR3 consists of 20 residues. In germline, CDR1 is LGHNA, CDR2 YSLEER. CDR3 loop: CASSSRVAGGNFGSYNEQFF. The CDR3 nucleotides read TGCGCCAGCAGCTCTCGAGTAGCGGGAGGTAATTTTGGGTCCTACAATGAGCAGTTCTTC.

The V call is TRBV18, the J call TRBJ2-1, with TRBD1 matching over 7 bases. Per the germline V gene, CDR1 is KGHSH and CDR2 is LQKENI. Trimming removed 0 bases from V and 10 bases from J; junction bases left unmatched: 9. The CDR3 consists of 15 residues. The CDR3 here is CASSPPSRDSGEQFF. The CDR3 coding sequence is TGTGCCAGCTCACCACCGTCCCGGGACAGTGGCGAGCAGTTCTTC.

The chain employs TRBV19 and TRBJ1-1; D unclear. The CDR3 totals 13 residues. The germline V gene encodes CDR1 LNHDA and CDR2 SQIVND (reference sequence). V shed 3 bases and J shed 4 bases, with 9 bases lying between them. CDR3 DNA: TGTGCCAGTAGTATGTATACGGGCACTGAAGCTTTCTTT. Protein sequence: CASSMYTGTEAFF. Full variable domain (missing parts from reference TRBV19 and TRBJ1-1): DGGITQSPKYLFRKEGQNVTLSCEQNLNHDAMYWYRQDPGQGLRLIYYSQIVNDFQKGDIAEGYSVSREKKESFPLTVTSAQKNPTAFYLCASSMYTGTEAFFGQGTRLTVV.

This clone appeared once. The gene calls are TRBV7-3 and TRBJ2-1; D is possibly TRBD2 (5 bases). This CDR3 is 15 amino acids long. V lost 0 bases to trimming and J lost 4 bases, with 10 bases between them. Germline V lookup: CDR1 SGHTA, CDR2 FQGTGA. CDR3 nucleotides: TGTGCCAGCAGCTTAACACTAGGTCGGTACAATGAGCAGTTCTTC. Translation: CASSLTLGRYNEQFF. Supplemented by reference TRBV7-3 and TRBJ2-1, the full variable domain reads GAGVSQTPSNKVTEKGKYVELRCDPISGHTALYWYRQSLGQGPEFLIYFQGTGAADDSGLPNDRFFAVRPEGSVSTLKIQRTERGDSAVYLCASSLTLGRYNEQFFGPGTRLTVL.

The V gene is TRBV5-1, the J gene TRBJ2-3; 8 bases map to TRBD2. Trimming at V came to 6 bases and at J to 4 bases, leaving 13 bases not matched to a gene. The CDR3 length is 16 residues. The germline V gene encodes CDR1 SGHRS and CDR2 YFSETQ. CDR3 region: CASTLPEAGVPDTQYF. The CDR3 region has the DNA TGCGCCAGCACCCTCCCTGAAGCGGGAGTACCAGATACGCAGTATTTT.

The V call is TRBV10-3, the J call TRBJ2-1; 7 nucleotides line up with TRBD1. Germline V gene lookup returns CDR1 ENHRY and CDR2 SYGVKD. The length of the CDR3 is 13 residues. Germline trimming cut 6 bases from V and 7 bases from J; bases unmatched to any gene: 6. The CDR3 DNA follows: TGTGCCATCAGAGAGGGACAGCCTAATGAGCAGTTCTTC. Its protein product is CAIREGQPNEQFF.

The CDR3 DNA follows: TGTGCCAGCTCACCGCAAGACAGGGCTGGAAACACCATATATTTT. It codes for CASSPQDRAGNTIYF. The genes are TRBV18 and TRBJ1-3; 7 positions agree with TRBD1. Germline CDR1 and CDR2: KGHSH and LQKENI. This CDR3 contains 15 residues. The trim removed 3 bases at V and 2 bases at J, leaving 4 bases unmatched.

The chain employs TRBV7-3 and TRBJ2-1, with 16 nucleotides matching TRBD2. Germline V CDR1 and CDR2: SGHTA, FQGTGA. CDR3 size: 20 residues. The V gene end was trimmed by 5 bases and the J gene end by 6 bases; junction bases not matched to a gene: 16. Written as DNA, the CDR3 is TGTGCCAGCAGCGTTACAGGGGCCGGGACTAGCGGGAGGGCCGCCAATGAGCAGTTCTTC. This sequence encodes CASSVTGAGTSGRAANEQFF.

The V and J genes are TRBV7-9 and TRBJ1-1; a weak D match, TRBD1 (5 bases). This CDR3 is built from 12 residues. Germline V gene sequence: CDR1 SEHNR, CDR2 FQNEAQ (reference sequence). The ends were cut back, 3 bases at V and 11 bases at J, with 13 bases in the middle. In nucleotides, the CDR3 is TGTGCCAGCAGCTTTGACAGCTCCTATGCTTTCTTT. Protein product: CASSFDSSYAFF.

The rearrangement uses TRBV30 and TRBJ2-7; D is possibly TRBD2 (6 bases). CDR3 length: 15 amino acids. The V gene lost 0 bases and the J gene lost 6 bases, with 18 bases spanning the gap. Germline values: CDR1 GTSNPN, CDR2 SVGIG (reference sequence). CDR3 bases: TGTGCCTGGAGTGTAATGGGGCTAGCGCAAAGCGAGCAGTACTTC. Residues: CAWSVMGLAQSEQYF.

This chain uses TRBV4-1 with TRBJ1-3; no clear D. V lost 0 bases and J 4 bases, leaving 13 bases between the germline ends. The germline CDR1 and CDR2 sequences are MGHRA and YSYEKL. The CDR3 extends over 16 amino acids. This chain's CDR3 is CASSQDEVMRGNTIYF. In DNA form, the CDR3 reads TGCGCCAGCAGCCAAGATGAGGTAATGAGAGGAAACACCATATATTTT.

The chain has TRBV4-1 and TRBJ1-1; weak D call: TRBD1 (6 bases). V was shortened by 6 bases and J by 0 bases, with 14 bases between the two germline ends. The CDR3 extends over 15 amino acids. From germline, CDR1 is MGHRA and CDR2 YSYEKL. CDR3 amino acids: CASREDRSMNTEAFF. Here the CDR3 DNA reads TGCGCCAGCAGAGAGGACAGATCCATGAACACTGAAGCTTTCTTT.

This clone was seen a handful of times. The V and J genes are TRBV7-8 and TRBJ2-1; no reliable D call. Per the germline V gene, CDR1 is SGHVS and CDR2 is FQNEAQ. With 5 bases removed from V and 8 bases from J, the gap between germline ends came to 10 bases. The CDR3 contains 12 residues. CDR3 amino acids: CASSPIWHEQFF. The CDR3 region has the DNA TGTGCCAGCAGCCCCATCTGGCATGAGCAGTTCTTC.

The V and J genes are TRBV5-1 and TRBJ1-3, with a weak D call TRBD1 (6 bases). Germline CDR1 SGHRS, CDR2 YFSETQ. This CDR3 is 15 amino acids long. V dropped 7 bases and J dropped 0 bases, with 14 bases sitting between them. CDR3 residues: CASGPDRISGNTIYF. The DNA for the CDR3 is TGCGCCAGCGGCCCCGACAGGATCTCTGGAAACACCATATATTTT.

This chain joins TRBV18 and TRBJ1-4; possibly TRBD1 for D (6 bases). The CDR3 loop spans 18 amino acids. The V and J ends lost 2 bases and 5 bases respectively, with 21 bases between them. Germline lookup yields CDR1 KGHSH and CDR2 LQKENI. This chain's CDR3 is CASSPVQGTALGNEKLFF. The CDR3 region has the DNA TGTGCCAGCTCACCAGTTCAGGGGACCGCCCTCGGGAATGAAAAACTGTTTTTT.

The chain links TRBV4-3 to TRBJ2-7, with 9 bases matching TRBD2. The CDR3 has 16 amino acids. The V and J ends lost 4 bases and 5 bases, in that order; junction bases with no gene match: 12. Germline CDR1 and CDR2: LGHNA and YSLEER. CDR3 in amino acids: CASSPLGIAGVHEQYF. As DNA, the CDR3 is TGCGCCAGCAGCCCCCTCGGAATAGCGGGAGTACACGAGCAGTACTTC.

The chain has TRBV3-1 (or the pseudogene TRBV3-2) and TRBJ2-3, with a possible D match to TRBD1 (5 bases). Germline V gives CDR1 LGHDT, CDR2 YNNKEL (reference sequence). CDR3 length: 13 residues. With 4 bases removed from V and 6 bases from J, the gap between germline ends came to 11 bases. The CDR3 DNA reads as TGTGCCAGCAGCCCGCTCCCAGGGGATACGCAGTATTTT. Translation gives CASSPLPGDTQYF.